This record concerns one TCR beta chain sequence. This entry is derived from a study of cytomegalovirus exposure and HLA in healthy donors. A multiplex PCR was run with 60 Vbeta primers and 13 Jbeta primers. Method: immunoSEQ multiplex PCR; TCRdb's copy keeps in-frame clones and lacks some. Here the sample spans 95,000 to 110,000 clones, less than 85% being singletons. Trimming cost V 0 bases and J 3 bases, with 6 bases left between them. Looked up from germline, CDR1 is SGHRS and CDR2 is YFSETQ. This CDR3 comprises 13 residues. This TCR derives from a woman aged 35 to 49 in good health and CMV-seropositive. Sequenced sample: PBMCs. The J gene is TRBJ1-2, the V gene TRBV5-1, with D hard to call. The DNA for the CDR3 is TGCGCCAGCAGCTTGGAACAGCACTATGGCTACACCTTC. As protein: CASSLEQHYGYTF.